A single sample gave rise to the 17 T cell receptor beta chains below, sequenced in a study of naive and memory T cell subsets. Their antigen targets remain unknown. Study findings and constraints: Possibly reflecting memory cells re-expressing CD45RA, a few larger clonotypes occurred in naive repertoires, especially CD8.

An equimolar mix of two oligonucleotides served as the beta constant-region primer for TRBC1 and TRBC2. Nested alpha and beta constant-region primers with the SP2 primer drove four PCR rounds on ligated cDNA. TCRdb re-called the UMI-ligation and nested PCR reads through MiXCR, storing one row per CDR3 protein. This sample carries roughly 150,000 distinct CDR3 sequences, more than 15% of them seen once, and the ten largest clones take 0.55% to 0.75%. The sequencing sample was made of naive CD8+ T cells from blood. The receptor source for this set is a human donor in good health.

V and J are TRBV27 and TRBJ2-1; D ambiguous. The CDR3 covers 12 residues. Trimming pared 5 bases from V and 9 bases from J, leaving 11 bases between. Germline loops: CDR1 MNHEY, CDR2 SMNVEV (reference sequence). The CDR3 DNA sequence: TGTGCCAGCAGTGGGTTCAAGGGTGAGCAGTTCTTC. Translated, it gives CASSGFKGEQFF.

In nucleotides, the CDR3 is TGTGCCACCAGCAGAGGTACGAGCTCCTACAATGAGCAGTTCTTC. Its translation is CATSRGTSSYNEQFF. The chain joins TRBV15 to TRBJ2-1; unclear D gene. This CDR3 is built from 15 residues. Germline CDR1 and CDR2: LNHNV and YYDKDF (reference sequence). The V end was cut by 1 base, the J end by 0 bases, with 7 bases between.

The CDR3 region is CASSDNRMNTEAFF. The CDR3, as DNA: TGCGCCAGCAGCGACAATCGGATGAACACTGAAGCTTTCTTT. The J gene is TRBJ1-1, the V gene TRBV10-1; D remains unclear. Germline values: CDR1 WNHNN, CDR2 SYGVQD (reference sequence). The CDR3 runs to 14 residues. V gave up 6 bases and J gave up 0 bases, with 11 bases separating them.

V usage is TRBV14 and J usage is TRBJ2-7; 11 nucleotides agree with TRBD1. Losses at the gene ends were 7 bases for V and 2 bases for J; bases not matched to a gene: 4. Germline CDR1 is SGHDN and CDR2 is FVKESK. This CDR3 has 14 amino acids. CDR3 sequence reads: CASTPGQGAYEQYF. The CDR3 DNA sequence: TGTGCCAGCACCCCGGGACAGGGGGCCTACGAGCAGTACTTC.

This clonotype was seen only a few times. CDR3 sequence: CASSTPWGGSAGELFF. CDR3 sequence (DNA): TGTGCCAGCAGTACGCCGTGGGGCGGGAGTGCCGGGGAGCTGTTTTTT. The genes are TRBV6-2 or TRBV6-3 and TRBJ2-2; TRBD2 matches 7 bases. Unmatched junction bases numbered 12, after V lost 5 bases and J lost 6 bases. The V gene's germline CDR1 is MNHEY and CDR2 SVGEGT. The CDR3 is made up of 16 amino acids.

In its sample, this clonotype was seen a few times. The chain carries TRBV13 and TRBJ1-4; D is uncertain. In germline, CDR1 is PRHDT, CDR2 FYEKMQ (reference sequence). The CDR3 covers 13 residues. V dropped 5 bases and J dropped 8 bases, with 12 bases sitting between them. The CDR3 reads CASSPLGEEKLFF. DNA of the CDR3: TGTGCCAGCAGCCCCCTTGGAGAGGAAAAACTGTTTTTT.

This clonotype was detected a few times. This chain links TRBV20-1 with TRBJ1-1; D remains unclear. The germline V gene encodes CDR1 DFQATT and CDR2 SNEGSKA (reference sequence). Trimming removed 0 bases from V and 6 bases from J, with 8 bases in between. CDR3 length equals 12 residues. The CDR3 region is CSARDLEAEAFF. The CDR3 DNA is TGCAGTGCTAGAGATTTGGAAGCTGAAGCTTTCTTT.

This clonotype was seen a few times. V gene TRBV12-3 or TRBV12-4 combines with J gene TRBJ2-7; D not resolved. The V end lost 5 bases, the J end lost 3 bases, and 5 bases lay between the germline ends. The CDR3 runs 11 residues. The CDR3 protein is CASSTYYEQYF. In nucleotides, the CDR3 is TGTGCCAGCAGTACTTACTACGAGCAGTACTTC.

This chain links TRBV28 with TRBJ2-1; TRBD2 matches 8 bases. Germline CDR1 reads MDHEN; CDR2 reads SYDVKM. J gave up 5 bases and V 4 bases, and 10 bases lay outside the gene matches. The CDR3 totals 16 residues. CDR3 loop: CASSSRFSGADNEQFF. The CDR3 DNA reads as TGTGCCAGCAGTTCGCGCTTTAGCGGGGCGGACAATGAGCAGTTCTTC.

The V call is TRBV29-1, the J call TRBJ2-1, with TRBD2 as a possible D gene (7 bases). CDR3 size: 18 residues. The germline V and J ends were trimmed by 6 bases and 5 bases, with 29 bases remaining between them. Germline V gives CDR1 SQVTM, CDR2 ANQGSEA. This CDR3 reads CSVPPRGWRRGRDNEQFF. CDR3 in DNA: TGCAGCGTCCCCCCCAGGGGATGGCGGCGGGGGAGAGACAATGAGCAGTTCTTC.

J is TRBJ1-1 and V is TRBV7-6; D not resolved. V was shortened by 4 bases and J by 0 bases, with 18 bases between the two germline ends. Per the germline V gene, CDR1 is SGHVS and CDR2 is FNYEAQ. The CDR3 spans 17 residues. The DNA of the CDR3 is TGTGCCAGCAGCTCAACCAAGGTCAGTCAAATGAACACTGAAGCTTTCTTT. As protein: CASSSTKVSQMNTEAFF.

This chain uses TRBV15 with TRBJ2-5; D gene unclear. The V gene lost 6 bases and the J gene lost 6 bases, with 11 bases spanning the gap. The CDR3 sequence is 12 residues long. In germline, CDR1 is LNHNV, CDR2 YYDKDF (reference sequence). The CDR3 DNA reads TGTGCCACCAGGAACGGTCAGAAGACCCAGTACTTC. Translating it yields CATRNGQKTQYF.

This clonotype was observed a handful of times. Here the CDR3 reads CASTLGLAGGTDTQYF. CDR3 nucleotide sequence: TGTGCCAGCACCTTAGGACTAGCGGGAGGCACAGATACGCAGTATTTT. The V and J genes are TRBV12-3 or TRBV12-4 and TRBJ2-3, with TRBD2 matching 13 bases. Trimming took 7 bases from V and 1 from J; bases not matched to a gene: 5. CDR3 size: 16 residues.

The chain employs TRBV28 and TRBJ2-1; no clear D gene. This CDR3 spans 13 amino acids. Looked up from germline, CDR1 is MDHEN and CDR2 is SYDVKM. V lost 3 bases to trimming and J lost 7 bases, with 10 bases between them. CDR3 region: CASSFIARNEQFF. The CDR3 DNA follows: TGTGCCAGCAGTTTCATTGCACGAAATGAGCAGTTCTTC.

This clonotype was found a few times. J is TRBJ2-7 and V is TRBV7-9, with D uncertain. The germline CDR1 and CDR2 sequences are SEHNR and FQNEAQ (reference sequence). With 5 bases removed from V and 0 bases from J, the gap between germline ends came to 20 bases. The CDR3 loop spans 17 amino acids. CDR3 in amino acids: CASSPPIGQSGSYEQYF. CDR3 sequence (DNA): TGTGCCAGCAGCCCACCAATAGGGCAGTCCGGCTCCTACGAGCAGTACTTC.

The CDR3, as DNA: TGCGCCAGCAGCTTGGCCCACGGACCTCAGCAGTACTTC. It translates to CASSLAHGPQQYF. This sequence joins TRBV5-1 and TRBJ2-7; D uncertain. The CDR3 has 13 amino acids. V was trimmed by 0 bases and J by 8 bases, leaving 12 bases between them. The germline gives CDR1 SGHRS, CDR2 YFSETQ.

This sequence joins TRBV5-1 and TRBJ2-7; TRBD1 aligns across 10 bases. Germline loops: CDR1 SGHRS, CDR2 YFSETQ. The CDR3 runs 15 residues. J gave up 5 bases and V 2 bases, and 7 bases lay outside the gene matches. The CDR3: CASSFPGTGDDEQYF. DNA of the CDR3: TGCGCCAGCAGCTTCCCCGGGACAGGGGATGACGAGCAGTACTTC.